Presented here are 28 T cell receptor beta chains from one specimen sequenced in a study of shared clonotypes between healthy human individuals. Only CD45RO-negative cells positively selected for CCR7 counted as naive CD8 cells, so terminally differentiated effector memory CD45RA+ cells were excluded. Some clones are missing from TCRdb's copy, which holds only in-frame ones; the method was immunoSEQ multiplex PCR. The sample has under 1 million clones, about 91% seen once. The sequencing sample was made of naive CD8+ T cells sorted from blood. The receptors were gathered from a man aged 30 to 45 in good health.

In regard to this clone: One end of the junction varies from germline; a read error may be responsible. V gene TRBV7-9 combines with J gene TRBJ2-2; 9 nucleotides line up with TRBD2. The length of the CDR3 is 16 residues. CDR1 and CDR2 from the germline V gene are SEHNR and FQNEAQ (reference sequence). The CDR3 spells CASTLLAGVNTGELFF. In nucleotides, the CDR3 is TGTGCCAGCACCTTATTAGCGGGAGTAAACACCGGGGAGCTGTTTTTT. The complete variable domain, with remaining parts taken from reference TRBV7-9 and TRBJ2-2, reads DTGVSQNPRHKITKRGQNVTFRCDPISEHNRLYWYRQTLGQGPEFLTYFQNEAQLEKSRLLSDRFSAERPKGSFSTLEIQRTEQGDSAMYLCASTLLAGVNTGELFFGEGSRLTVL.

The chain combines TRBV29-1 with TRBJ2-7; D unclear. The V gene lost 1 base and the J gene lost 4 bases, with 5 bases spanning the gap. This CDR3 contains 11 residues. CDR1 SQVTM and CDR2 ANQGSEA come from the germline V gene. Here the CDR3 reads CSVEGNYEQYF. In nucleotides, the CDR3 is TGCAGCGTTGAAGGGAATTACGAGCAGTACTTC.

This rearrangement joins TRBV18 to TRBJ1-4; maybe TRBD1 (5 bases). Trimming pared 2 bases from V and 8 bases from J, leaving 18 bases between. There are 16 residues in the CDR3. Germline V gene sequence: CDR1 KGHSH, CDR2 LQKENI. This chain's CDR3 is CASSPSVEQGAEKLFF. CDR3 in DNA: TGTGCCAGCTCACCATCAGTGGAGCAAGGGGCGGAAAAACTGTTTTTT. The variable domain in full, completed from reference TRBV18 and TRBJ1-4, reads NAGVMQNPRHLVRRRGQEARLRCSPMKGHSHVYWYRQLPEEGLKFMVYLQKENIIDESGMPKERFSAEFPKEGPSILRIQQVVRGDSAAYFCASSPSVEQGAEKLFFGSGTQLSVL.

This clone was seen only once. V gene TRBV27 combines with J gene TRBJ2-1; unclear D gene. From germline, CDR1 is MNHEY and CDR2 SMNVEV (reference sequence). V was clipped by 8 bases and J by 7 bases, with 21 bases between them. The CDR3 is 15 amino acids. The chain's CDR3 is CASGFQVAQRNEQFF. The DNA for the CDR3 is TGTGCCAGCGGATTCCAGGTGGCGCAACGGAATGAGCAGTTCTTC.

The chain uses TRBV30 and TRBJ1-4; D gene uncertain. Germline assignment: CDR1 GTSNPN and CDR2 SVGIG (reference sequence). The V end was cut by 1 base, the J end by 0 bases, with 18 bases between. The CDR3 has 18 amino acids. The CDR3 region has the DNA TGTGCCTGGAGTGGTTTCGTGGAGCCAGTAACAACTAATGAAAAACTGTTTTTT. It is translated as CAWSGFVEPVTTNEKLFF.

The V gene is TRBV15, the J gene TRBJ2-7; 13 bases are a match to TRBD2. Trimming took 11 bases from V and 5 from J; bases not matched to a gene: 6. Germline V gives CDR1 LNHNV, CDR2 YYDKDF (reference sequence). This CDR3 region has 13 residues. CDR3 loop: CAVPGLAGHEQYF. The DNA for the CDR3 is TGTGCCGTCCCGGGACTAGCGGGACACGAGCAGTACTTC.

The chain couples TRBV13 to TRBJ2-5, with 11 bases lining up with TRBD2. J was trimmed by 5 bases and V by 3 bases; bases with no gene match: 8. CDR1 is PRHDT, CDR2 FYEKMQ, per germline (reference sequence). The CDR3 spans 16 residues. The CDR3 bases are TGTGCCAGCAGCTTGGTACTAGCGGGAGTAGGGGAGACCCAGTACTTC. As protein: CASSLVLAGVGETQYF.

For the CDR3, the DNA is TGTGCCAGCAGTCCGCCGGGACGGCCTATGAGAGAAAAACTGTTTTTT. Translating it yields CASSPPGRPMREKLFF. The V call is TRBV28, the J call TRBJ1-4; TRBD1 might be the D (5 bases). Germline V lookup: CDR1 MDHEN, CDR2 SYDVKM. The CDR3 has 16 amino acids. Trimming took off 5 bases at V and 8 bases at J, with 21 bases between the two ends. The full variable domain, completed using reference TRBV28 and TRBJ1-4, is DVKVTQSSRYLVKRTGEKVFLECVQDMDHENMFWYRQDPGLGLRLIYFSYDVKMKEKGDIPEGYSVSREKKERFSLILESASTNQTSMYLCASSPPGRPMREKLFFGSGTQLSVL.

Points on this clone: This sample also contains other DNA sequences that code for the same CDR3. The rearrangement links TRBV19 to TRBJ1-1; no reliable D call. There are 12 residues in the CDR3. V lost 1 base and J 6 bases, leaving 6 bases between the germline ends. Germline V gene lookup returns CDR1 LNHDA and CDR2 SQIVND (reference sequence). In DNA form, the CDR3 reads TGTGCCAGTAGTATAGGAGGGTCTGAAGCTTTCTTT. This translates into CASSIGGSEAFF.

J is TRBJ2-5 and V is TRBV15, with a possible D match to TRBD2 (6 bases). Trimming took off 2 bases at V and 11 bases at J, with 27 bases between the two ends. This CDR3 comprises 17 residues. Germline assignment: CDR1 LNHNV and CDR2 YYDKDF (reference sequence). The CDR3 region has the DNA TGTGCCACCAGCAGATTAGGGTCAGTGGAGGCGGGGAGTAGACAGTACTTC. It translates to CATSRLGSVEAGSRQYF.

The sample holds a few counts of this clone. This chain's CDR3 is CASSWTSGRVGDEQFF. CDR3 in DNA: TGTGCCAGCAGCTGGACTAGCGGGAGGGTTGGCGATGAGCAGTTCTTC. The chain employs TRBV7-2 and TRBJ2-1; TRBD2 aligns across 15 bases. In germline, CDR1 is SGHTA, CDR2 FQGNSA. CDR3 length: 16 residues. J was trimmed by 8 bases and V by 4 bases; bases with no gene match: 6.

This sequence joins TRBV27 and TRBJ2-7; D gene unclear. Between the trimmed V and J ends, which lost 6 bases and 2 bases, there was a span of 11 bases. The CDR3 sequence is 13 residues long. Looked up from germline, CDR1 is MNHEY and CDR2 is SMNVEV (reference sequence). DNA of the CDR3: TGTGCCAGCAGGGGTCTACAGACCTACGAGCAGTACTTC. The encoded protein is CASRGLQTYEQYF.

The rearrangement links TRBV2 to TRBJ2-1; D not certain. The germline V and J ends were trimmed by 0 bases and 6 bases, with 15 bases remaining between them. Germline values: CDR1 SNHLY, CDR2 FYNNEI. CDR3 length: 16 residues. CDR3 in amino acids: CASSEAHQVPGNEQFF. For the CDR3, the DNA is TGTGCCAGCAGTGAAGCGCATCAGGTCCCGGGCAATGAGCAGTTCTTC.

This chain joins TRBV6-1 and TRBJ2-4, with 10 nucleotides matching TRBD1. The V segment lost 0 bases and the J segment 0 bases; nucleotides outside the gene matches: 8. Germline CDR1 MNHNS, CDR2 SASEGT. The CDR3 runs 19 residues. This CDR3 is CASSEAPGQGSLAKNIQYF. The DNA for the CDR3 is TGTGCCAGCAGTGAAGCGCCGGGACAGGGGAGCCTAGCCAAAAACATTCAGTACTTC.

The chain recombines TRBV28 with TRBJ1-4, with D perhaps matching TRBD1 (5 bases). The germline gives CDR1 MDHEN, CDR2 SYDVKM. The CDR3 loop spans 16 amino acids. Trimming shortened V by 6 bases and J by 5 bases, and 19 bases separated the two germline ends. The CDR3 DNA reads TGTGCCAGCAGCCCCATACGTTGGGGGGGGAATGAAAAACTGTTTTTT. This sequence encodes CASSPIRWGGNEKLFF.

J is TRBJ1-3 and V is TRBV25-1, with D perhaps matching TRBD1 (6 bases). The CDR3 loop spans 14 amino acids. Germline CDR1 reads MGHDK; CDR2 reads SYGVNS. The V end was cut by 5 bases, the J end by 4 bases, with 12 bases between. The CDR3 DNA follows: TGTGCCAGCAGTACTACAGGGAGAGGAAACACCATATATTTT. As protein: CASSTTGRGNTIYF.

CDR3 residues: CASRPTIASRSNEKLFF. Written as DNA, the CDR3 is TGTGCCAGCAGACCTACGATTGCTTCTCGATCTAATGAAAAACTGTTTTTT. The genes are TRBV28 and TRBJ1-4; D not certain. Germline CDR1 is MDHEN and CDR2 is SYDVKM. With 6 bases removed from V and 3 bases from J, the gap between germline ends came to 20 bases. The CDR3 sequence is 17 residues long.

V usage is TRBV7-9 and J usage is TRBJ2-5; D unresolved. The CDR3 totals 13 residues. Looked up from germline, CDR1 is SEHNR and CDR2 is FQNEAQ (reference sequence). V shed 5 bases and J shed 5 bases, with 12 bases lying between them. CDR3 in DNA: TGTGCCAGCAGCCCCGGCCTTGGGGAGACCCAGTACTTC. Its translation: CASSPGLGETQYF.

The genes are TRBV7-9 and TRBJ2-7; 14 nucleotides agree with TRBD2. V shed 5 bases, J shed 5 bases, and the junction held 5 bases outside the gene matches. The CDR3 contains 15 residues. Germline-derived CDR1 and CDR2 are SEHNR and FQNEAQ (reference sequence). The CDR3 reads CASSPGTSGSHEQYF. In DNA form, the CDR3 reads TGTGCCAGCAGCCCTGGGACTAGCGGGAGCCACGAGCAGTACTTC.

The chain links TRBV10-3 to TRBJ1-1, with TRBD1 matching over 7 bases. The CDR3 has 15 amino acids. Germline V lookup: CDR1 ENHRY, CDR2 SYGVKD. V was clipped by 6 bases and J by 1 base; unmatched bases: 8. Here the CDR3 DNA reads TGTGCCATCAGGGGGACAGCCGGGAAGAACACTGAAGCTTTCTTT. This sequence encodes CAIRGTAGKNTEAFF.

The chain's CDR3 is CASSLAGAAYNEQFF. As DNA, the CDR3 is TGTGCCAGCAGCTTAGCGGGGGCCGCCTACAATGAGCAGTTCTTC. The chain recombines TRBV7-9 with TRBJ2-1, with D perhaps TRBD1 (6 bases). Looked up from germline, CDR1 is SEHNR and CDR2 is FQNEAQ (reference sequence). V was trimmed by 0 bases and J by 2 bases, leaving 8 bases between them. The CDR3 totals 15 residues. The variable domain in full, completed from reference TRBV7-9 and TRBJ2-1, reads DTGVSQNPRHKITKRGQNVTFRCDPISEHNRLYWYRQTLGQGPEFLTYFQNEAQLEKSRLLSDRFSAERPKGSFSTLEIQRTEQGDSAMYLCASSLAGAAYNEQFFGPGTRLTVL.

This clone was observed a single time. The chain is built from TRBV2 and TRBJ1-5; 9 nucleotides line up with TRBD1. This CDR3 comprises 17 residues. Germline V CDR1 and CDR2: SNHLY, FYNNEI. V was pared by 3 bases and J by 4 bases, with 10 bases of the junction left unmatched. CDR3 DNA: TGTGCCAGCAGTGATCCCGTCGGTGGGACAGGGAATCAGCCCCAGCATTTT. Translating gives CASSDPVGGTGNQPQHF.

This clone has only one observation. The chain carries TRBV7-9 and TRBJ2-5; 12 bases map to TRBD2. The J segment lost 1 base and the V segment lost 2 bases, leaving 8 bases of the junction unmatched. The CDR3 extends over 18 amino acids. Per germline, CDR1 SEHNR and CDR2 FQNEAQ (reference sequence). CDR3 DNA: TGTGCCAGCAGCTTACGGCTAGCGGGAGGGCTCACCCAAGAGACCCAGTACTTC. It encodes CASSLRLAGGLTQETQYF.

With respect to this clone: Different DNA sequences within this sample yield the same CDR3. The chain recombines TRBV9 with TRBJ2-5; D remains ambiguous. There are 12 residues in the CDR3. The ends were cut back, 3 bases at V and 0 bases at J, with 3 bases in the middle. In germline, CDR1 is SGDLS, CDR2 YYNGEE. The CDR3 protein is CASSANQETQYF. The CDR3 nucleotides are TGTGCCAGCAGCGCGAACCAAGAGACCCAGTACTTC.

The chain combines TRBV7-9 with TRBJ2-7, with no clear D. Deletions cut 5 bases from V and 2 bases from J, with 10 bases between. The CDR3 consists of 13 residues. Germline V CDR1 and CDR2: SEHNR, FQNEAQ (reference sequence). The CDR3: CASSDDPAYEQYF. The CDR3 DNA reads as TGTGCCAGCAGCGACGACCCTGCCTACGAGCAGTACTTC.

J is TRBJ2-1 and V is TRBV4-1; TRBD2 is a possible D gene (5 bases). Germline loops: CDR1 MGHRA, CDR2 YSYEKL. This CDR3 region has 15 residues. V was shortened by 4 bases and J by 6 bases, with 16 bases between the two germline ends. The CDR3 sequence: CASSPLGLAGNEQFF. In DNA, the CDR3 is TGCGCCAGCAGCCCCCTTGGGCTAGCCGGCAATGAGCAGTTCTTC.

CDR3 DNA sequence: TGTGCCAGCAGCCCTGCTAGCGGGAGGACAGATACGCAGTATTTT. This codes for CASSPASGRTDTQYF. This rearrangement joins TRBV9 to TRBJ2-3; 11 nucleotides align to TRBD2. The germline V gene encodes CDR1 SGDLS and CDR2 YYNGEE. This CDR3 contains 15 residues. V dropped 4 bases and J dropped 3; count of bases not matched to a gene: 4.

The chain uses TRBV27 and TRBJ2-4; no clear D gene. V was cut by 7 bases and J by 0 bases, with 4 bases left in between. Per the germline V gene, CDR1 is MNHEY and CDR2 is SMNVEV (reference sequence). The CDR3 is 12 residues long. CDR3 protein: CASKGAKNIQYF. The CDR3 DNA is TGTGCCAGCAAGGGAGCCAAAAACATTCAGTACTTC.